This TCR beta chain is from a study of T-cell memory formation after mild COVID-19. The study's findings and limits: Cross-reactive memory apparently joined, as some responding clones appeared in pre-infection memory. CD4+ contracting clones lay mainly in CM and EM, CD8+ ones in EMRA.

With regard to this clonotype: Its antigen is unknown.

Using its own MiXCR run on the 5' RACE reads, TCRdb lists one record per CDR3 protein. Here the sample spans approximately 60,000 distinct CDR3 sequences, 9.3% being singletons. This CDR3 has 18 amino acids. The ends lost 0 bases at V and 0 bases at J; junction bases unmatched: 11. Looked up from germline, CDR1 is SGHNT and CDR2 is YYREEE (reference sequence). The TCR was taken from a man younger than 35 who had mild COVID-19 (a few samples of this study predate the infection). Cell type and time point are not known. Sample: PBMCs or a T cell subset sorted from them (not recorded which). The chain recombines TRBV5-4 with TRBJ2-5; 7 positions match TRBD1. CDR3 bases: TGTGCCAGCAGCTTGGGGTTGTCGGGCACAGGGGACCAAGAGACCCAGTACTTC. It yields the protein CASSLGLSGTGDQETQYF.